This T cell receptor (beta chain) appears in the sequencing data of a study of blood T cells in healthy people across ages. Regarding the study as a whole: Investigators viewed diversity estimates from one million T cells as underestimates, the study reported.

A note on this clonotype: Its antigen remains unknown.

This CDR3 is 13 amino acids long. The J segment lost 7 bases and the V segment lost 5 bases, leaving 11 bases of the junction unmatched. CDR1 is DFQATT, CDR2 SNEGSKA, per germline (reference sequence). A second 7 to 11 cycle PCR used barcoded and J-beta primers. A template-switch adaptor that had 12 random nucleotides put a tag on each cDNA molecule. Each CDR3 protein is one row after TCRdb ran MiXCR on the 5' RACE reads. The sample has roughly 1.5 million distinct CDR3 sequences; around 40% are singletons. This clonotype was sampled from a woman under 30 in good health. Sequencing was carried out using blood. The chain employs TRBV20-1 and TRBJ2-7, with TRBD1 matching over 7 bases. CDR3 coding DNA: TGCAGTGCTGGAAGGACAGGTTTTTGGGAGCAGTACTTC. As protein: CSAGRTGFWEQYF.